These 3 T cell receptor beta chains were sequenced from one sample in a study of T cells after yellow fever vaccination. TCRdb ran MiXCR on the 5' RACE reads and lists one entry per CDR3 protein. The sample shows about 5,800 distinct CDR3 sequences, approximately 5.9% of them seen only once. The sequencing here drew on PBMCs, either bulk or a sorted T-cell subset (CD4+, CD8+, memory, or dextramer-sorted; not recorded which), taken less than 18 days after the first yellow fever vaccination. The receptors here all came from a man aged 18 to 29 who received the YFV17D yellow fever vaccine.

This clonotype was picked up many times. The chain has TRBV20-1 and TRBJ2-5; D remains unclear. V dropped 3 bases and J dropped 0 bases, with 5 bases sitting between them. Germline assignment: CDR1 DFQATT and CDR2 SNEGSKA (reference sequence). There are 12 residues in the CDR3. CDR3 in DNA: TGCAGTGCTAGTGGGGACCAAGAGACCCAGTACTTC. Translating gives CSASGDQETQYF.

This clonotype was counted at least ten times. The chain uses TRBV24-1 and TRBJ2-1, with D possibly matching TRBD2 (6 bases). The germline CDR1 and CDR2 sequences are KGHDR and SFDVKD. The CDR3 is made up of 13 amino acids. The V gene lost 7 bases and the J gene lost 4 bases, with 10 bases spanning the gap. Here the CDR3 reads CATRASVYNEQFF. The CDR3 DNA reads as TGTGCCACCAGGGCTAGCGTTTACAATGAGCAGTTCTTC.

The J gene is TRBJ2-7, the V gene TRBV5-1; 7 positions agree with TRBD1. This CDR3 has 15 amino acids. The germline V gene has CDR1 SGHRS and CDR2 YFSETQ. The J segment lost 2 bases and the V segment lost 3 bases, leaving 8 bases of the junction unmatched. The CDR3 coding sequence is TGCGCCAGCAGCTGGGACCCCGGGACAGCCTACGAGCAGTACTTC. Amino acids: CASSWDPGTAYEQYF. The entire variable domain, with the rest obtained from reference TRBV5-1 and TRBJ2-7, is as follows: KAGVTQTPRYLIKTRGQQVTLSCSPISGHRSVSWYQQTPGQGLQFLFEYFSETQRNKGNFPGRFSGRQFSNSRSEMNVSTLELGDSALYLCASSWDPGTAYEQYFGPGTRLTVT.